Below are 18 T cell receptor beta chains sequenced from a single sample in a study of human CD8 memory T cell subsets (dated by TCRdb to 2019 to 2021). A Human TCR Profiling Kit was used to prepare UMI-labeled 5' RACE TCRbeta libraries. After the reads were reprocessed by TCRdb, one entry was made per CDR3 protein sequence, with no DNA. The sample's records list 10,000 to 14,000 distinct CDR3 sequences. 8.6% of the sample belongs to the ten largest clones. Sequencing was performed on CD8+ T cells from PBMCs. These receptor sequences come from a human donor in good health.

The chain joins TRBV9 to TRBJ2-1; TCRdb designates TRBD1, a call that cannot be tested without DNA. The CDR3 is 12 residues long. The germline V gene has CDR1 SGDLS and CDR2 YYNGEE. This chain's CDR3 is CASSATGYEQFF. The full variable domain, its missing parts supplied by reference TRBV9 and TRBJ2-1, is DSGVTQTPKHLITATGQRVTLRCSPRSGDLSVYWYQQSLDQGLQFLIQYYNGEERAKGNILERFSAQQFPDLHSELNLSSLELGDSALYFCASSATGYEQFFGPGTRLTVL.

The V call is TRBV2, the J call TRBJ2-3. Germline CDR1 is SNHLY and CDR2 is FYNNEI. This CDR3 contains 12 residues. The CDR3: CASSEWADTQYF.

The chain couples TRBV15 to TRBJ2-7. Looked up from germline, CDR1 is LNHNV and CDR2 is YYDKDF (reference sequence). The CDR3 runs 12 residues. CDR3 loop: CATSHYNYEQYF.

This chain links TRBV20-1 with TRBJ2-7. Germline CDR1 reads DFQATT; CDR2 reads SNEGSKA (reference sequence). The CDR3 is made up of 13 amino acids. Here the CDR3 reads CSARGRSTYEQYF.

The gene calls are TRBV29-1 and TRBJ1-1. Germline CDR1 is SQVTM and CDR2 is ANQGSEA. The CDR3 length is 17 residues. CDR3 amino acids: CSGPWSGGHRMNTEAFF.

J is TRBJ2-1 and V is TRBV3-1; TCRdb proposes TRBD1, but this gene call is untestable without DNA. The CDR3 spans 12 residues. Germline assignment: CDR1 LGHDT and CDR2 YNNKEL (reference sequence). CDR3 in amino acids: CASRRPGQEQFF.

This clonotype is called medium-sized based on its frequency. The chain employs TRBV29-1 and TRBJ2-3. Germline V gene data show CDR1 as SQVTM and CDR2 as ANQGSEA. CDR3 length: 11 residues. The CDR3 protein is CSVDSGGTQYF.

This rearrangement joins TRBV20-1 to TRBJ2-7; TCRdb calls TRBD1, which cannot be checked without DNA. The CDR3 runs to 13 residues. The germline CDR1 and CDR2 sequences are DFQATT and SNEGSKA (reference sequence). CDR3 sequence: CSAQGQNSYEQYF.

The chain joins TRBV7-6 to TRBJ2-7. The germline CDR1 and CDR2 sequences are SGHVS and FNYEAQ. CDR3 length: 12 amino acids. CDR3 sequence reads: CASSLGRGEQYF.

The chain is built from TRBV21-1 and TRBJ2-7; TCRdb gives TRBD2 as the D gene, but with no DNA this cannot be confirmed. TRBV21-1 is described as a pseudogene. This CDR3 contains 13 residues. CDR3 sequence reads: CASSVGLAGEQYF.

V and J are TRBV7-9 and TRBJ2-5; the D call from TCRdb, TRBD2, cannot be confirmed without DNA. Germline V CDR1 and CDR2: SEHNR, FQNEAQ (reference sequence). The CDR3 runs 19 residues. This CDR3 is CASSPAAGLAERSQETQYF.

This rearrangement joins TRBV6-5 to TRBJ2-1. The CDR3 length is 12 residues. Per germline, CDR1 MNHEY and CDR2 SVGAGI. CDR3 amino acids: CASSYSHNEQFF.

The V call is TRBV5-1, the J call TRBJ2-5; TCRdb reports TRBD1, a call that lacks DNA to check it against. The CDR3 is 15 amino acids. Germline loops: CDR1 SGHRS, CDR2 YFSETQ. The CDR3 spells CASSERDRSRYTQYF.

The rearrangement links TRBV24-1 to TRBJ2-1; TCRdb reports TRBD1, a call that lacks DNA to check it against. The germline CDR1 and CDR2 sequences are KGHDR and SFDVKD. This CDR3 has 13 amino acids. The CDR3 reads CATSDLGTGEQFF.

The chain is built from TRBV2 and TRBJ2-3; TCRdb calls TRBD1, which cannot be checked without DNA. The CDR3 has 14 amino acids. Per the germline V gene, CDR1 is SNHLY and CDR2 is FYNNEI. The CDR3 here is CASQGQGGTDTQYF.

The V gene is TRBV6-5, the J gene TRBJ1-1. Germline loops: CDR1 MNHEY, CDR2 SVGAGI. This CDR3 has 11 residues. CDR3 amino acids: CASSFGSEAFF.

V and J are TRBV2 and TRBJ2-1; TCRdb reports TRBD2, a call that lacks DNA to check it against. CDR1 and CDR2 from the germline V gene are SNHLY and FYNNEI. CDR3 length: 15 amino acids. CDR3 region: CASSGSSGGYNEQFF.

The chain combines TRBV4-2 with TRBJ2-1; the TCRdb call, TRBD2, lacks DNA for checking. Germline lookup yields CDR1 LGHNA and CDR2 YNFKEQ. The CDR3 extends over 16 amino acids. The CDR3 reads CASSQRLAGVYNEQFF.